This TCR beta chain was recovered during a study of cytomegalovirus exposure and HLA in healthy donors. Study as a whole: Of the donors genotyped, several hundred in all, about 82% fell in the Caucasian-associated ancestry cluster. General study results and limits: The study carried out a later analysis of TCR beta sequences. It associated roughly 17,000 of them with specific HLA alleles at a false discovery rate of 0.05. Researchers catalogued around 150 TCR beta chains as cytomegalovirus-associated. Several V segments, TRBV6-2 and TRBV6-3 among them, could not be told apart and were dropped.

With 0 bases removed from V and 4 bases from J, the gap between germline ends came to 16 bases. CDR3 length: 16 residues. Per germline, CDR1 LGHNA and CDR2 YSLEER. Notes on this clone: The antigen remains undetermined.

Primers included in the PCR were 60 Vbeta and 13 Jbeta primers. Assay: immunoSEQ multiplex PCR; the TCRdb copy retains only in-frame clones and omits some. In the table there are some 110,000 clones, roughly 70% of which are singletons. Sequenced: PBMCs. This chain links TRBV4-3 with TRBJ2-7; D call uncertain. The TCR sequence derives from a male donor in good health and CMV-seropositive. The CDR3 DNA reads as TGCGCCAGCAGCCAAGATTTAGAGGTCCCCCGTTACGAGCAGTACTTC. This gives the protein CASSQDLEVPRYEQYF.